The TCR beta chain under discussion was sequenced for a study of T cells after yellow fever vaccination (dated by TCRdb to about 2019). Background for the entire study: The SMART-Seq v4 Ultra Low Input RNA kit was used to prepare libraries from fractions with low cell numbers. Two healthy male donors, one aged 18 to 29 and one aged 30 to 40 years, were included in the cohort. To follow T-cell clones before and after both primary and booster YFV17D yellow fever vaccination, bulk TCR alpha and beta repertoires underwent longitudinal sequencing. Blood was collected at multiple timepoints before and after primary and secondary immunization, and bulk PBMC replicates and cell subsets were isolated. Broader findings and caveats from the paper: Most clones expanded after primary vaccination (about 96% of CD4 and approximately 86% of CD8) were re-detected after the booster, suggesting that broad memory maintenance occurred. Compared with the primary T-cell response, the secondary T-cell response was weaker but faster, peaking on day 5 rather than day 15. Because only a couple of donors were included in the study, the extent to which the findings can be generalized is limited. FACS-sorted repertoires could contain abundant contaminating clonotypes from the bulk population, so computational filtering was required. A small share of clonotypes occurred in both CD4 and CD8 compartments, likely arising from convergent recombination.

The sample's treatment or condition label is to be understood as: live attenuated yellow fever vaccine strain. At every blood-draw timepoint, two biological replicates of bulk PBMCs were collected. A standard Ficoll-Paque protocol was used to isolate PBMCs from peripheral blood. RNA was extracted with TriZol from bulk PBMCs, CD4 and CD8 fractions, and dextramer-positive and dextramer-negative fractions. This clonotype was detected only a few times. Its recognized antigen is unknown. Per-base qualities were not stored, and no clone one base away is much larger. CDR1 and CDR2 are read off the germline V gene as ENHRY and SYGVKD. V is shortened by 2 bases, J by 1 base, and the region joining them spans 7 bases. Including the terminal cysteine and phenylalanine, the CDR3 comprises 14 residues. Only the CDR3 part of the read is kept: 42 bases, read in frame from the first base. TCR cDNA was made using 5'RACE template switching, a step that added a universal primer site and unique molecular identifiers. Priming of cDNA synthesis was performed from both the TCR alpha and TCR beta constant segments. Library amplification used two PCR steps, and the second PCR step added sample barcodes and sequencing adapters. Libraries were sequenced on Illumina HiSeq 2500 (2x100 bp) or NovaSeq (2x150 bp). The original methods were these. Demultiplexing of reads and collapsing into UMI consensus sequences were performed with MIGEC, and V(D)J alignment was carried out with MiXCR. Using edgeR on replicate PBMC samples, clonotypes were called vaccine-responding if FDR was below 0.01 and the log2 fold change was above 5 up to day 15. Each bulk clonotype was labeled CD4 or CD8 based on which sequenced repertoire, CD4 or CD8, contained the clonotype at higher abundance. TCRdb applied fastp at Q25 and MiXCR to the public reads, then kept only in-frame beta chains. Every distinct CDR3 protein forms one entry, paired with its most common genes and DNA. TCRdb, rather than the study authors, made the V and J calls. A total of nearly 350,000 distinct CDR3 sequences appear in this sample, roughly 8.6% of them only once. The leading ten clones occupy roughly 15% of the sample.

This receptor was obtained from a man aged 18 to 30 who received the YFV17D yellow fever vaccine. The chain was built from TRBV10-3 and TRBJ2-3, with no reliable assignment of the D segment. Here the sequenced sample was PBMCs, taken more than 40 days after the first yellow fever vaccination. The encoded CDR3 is CAISEGTGTDTQYF. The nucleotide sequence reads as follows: TGTGCCATCAGTGAGGGAACAGGCACAGATACGCAGTATTTT.